Below, 3 T cell receptor beta chains from the same sample are listed, as sequenced in a study of blood T cell repertoires in COVID-19. The data were produced by immunoSEQ multiplex PCR, yet TCRdb's version contains in-frame clones alone and is incomplete. The profile shows about 140,000 clones, around nine tenths of them singletons. The sequencing input was peripheral blood. Receptors were obtained from a human donor in a cohort sampled during active COVID-19.

CDR3 residues: CASSQSYRAQPQHF. Here the CDR3 DNA reads TGTGCCAGCAGCCAGAGCTACAGGGCTCAGCCCCAGCATTTT. The chain recombines TRBV3-1 (or the pseudogene TRBV3-2) with TRBJ1-5; maybe TRBD1 (6 bases). Germline CDR1 reads LGHDT; CDR2 reads YNNKEL (reference sequence). V gave up 3 bases and J gave up 6 bases, with 12 bases separating them. The CDR3 totals 14 residues.

The chain is built from TRBV9 and TRBJ2-1; D is possibly TRBD2 (6 bases). The CDR3 loop spans 17 amino acids. V shed 4 bases and J shed 2 bases, with 19 bases lying between them. Germline CDR1 is SGDLS and CDR2 is YYNGEE. The CDR3 here is CASSPEGLTMAYNEQFF. Written as DNA, the CDR3 is TGTGCCAGCAGCCCGGAGGGACTCACAATGGCCTACAATGAGCAGTTCTTC.

CDR3 amino acids: CASRQTGPDTQYF. The CDR3 nucleotides are TGTGCCAGCAGGCAGACAGGTCCAGATACGCAGTATTTT. V is TRBV2 and J is TRBJ2-3, with a tentative D call TRBD1 (6 bases). The CDR3 consists of 13 residues. Per germline, CDR1 SNHLY and CDR2 FYNNEI. The germline V and J ends were trimmed by 6 bases and 4 bases, with 11 bases remaining between them.